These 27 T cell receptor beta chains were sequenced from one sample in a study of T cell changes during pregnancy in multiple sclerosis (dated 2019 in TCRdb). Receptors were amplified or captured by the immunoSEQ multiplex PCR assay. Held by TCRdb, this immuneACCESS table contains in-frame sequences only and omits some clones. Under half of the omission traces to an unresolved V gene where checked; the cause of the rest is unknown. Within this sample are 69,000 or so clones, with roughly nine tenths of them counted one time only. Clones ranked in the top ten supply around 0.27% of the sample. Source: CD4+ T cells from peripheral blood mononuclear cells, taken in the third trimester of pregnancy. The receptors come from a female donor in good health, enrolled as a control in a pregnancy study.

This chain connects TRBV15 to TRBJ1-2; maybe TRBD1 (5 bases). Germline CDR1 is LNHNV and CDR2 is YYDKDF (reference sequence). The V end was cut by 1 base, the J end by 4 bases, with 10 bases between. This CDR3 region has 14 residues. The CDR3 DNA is TGTGCCACCAGCAGAGCCGGGGGGTCCTATGGCTACACCTTC. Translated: CATSRAGGSYGYTF.

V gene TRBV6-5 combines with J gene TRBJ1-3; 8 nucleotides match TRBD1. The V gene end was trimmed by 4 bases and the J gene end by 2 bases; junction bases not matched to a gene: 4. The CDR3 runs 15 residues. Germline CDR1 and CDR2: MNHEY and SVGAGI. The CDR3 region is CASSLTGEPGNTIYF. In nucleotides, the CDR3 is TGTGCCAGCAGTTTGACAGGGGAGCCTGGAAACACCATATATTTT.

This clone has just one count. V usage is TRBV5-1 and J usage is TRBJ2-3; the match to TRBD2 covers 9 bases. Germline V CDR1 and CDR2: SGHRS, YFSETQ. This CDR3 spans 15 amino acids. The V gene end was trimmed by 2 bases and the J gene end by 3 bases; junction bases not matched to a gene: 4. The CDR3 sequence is CASSFSGGRTDTQYF. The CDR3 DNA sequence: TGCGCCAGCAGCTTTAGCGGGGGTCGGACAGATACGCAGTATTTT.

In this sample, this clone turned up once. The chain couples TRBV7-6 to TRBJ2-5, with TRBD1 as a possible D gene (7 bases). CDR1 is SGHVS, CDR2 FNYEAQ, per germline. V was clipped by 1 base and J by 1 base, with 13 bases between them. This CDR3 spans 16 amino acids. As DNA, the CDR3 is TGTGCCAGCAGCTTAGGTGCAGGGGGGATCCAAGAGACCCAGTACTTC. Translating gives CASSLGAGGIQETQYF.

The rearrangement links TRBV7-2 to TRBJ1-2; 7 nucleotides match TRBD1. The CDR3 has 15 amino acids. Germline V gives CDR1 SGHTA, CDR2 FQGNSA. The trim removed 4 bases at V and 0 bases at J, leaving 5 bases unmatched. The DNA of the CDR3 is TGTGCCAGCAGCTACGGGACAGCCACTAACTATGGCTACACCTTC. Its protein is CASSYGTATNYGYTF.

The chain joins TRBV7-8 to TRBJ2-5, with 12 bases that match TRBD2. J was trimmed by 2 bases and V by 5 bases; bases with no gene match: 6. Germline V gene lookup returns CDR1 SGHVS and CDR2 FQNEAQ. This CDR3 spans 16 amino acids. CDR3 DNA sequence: TGTGCCAGCAGCCTAGGACTAGCGGGGAGTCAAGAGACCCAGTACTTC. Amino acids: CASSLGLAGSQETQYF.

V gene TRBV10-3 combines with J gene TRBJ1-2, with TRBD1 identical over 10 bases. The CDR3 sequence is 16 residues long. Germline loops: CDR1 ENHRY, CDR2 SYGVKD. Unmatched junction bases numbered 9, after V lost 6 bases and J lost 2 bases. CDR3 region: CAIREGTGAYNYGYTF. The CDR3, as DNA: TGTGCCATCAGGGAGGGGACAGGGGCCTACAACTATGGCTACACCTTC.

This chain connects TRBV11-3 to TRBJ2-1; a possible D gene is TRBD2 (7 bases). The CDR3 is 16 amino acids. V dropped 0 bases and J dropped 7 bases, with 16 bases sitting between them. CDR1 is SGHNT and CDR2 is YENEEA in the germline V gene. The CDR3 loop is CASSLDGGGPWNEQFF. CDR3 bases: TGTGCCAGCAGCTTAGATGGGGGGGGCCCTTGGAATGAGCAGTTCTTC. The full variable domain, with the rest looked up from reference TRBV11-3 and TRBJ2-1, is EAGVVQSPRYKIIEKKQPVAFWCNPISGHNTLYWYLQNLGQGPELLIRYENEEAVDDSQLPKDRFSAERLKGVDSTLKIQPAELGDSAVYLCASSLDGGGPWNEQFFGPGTRLTVL.

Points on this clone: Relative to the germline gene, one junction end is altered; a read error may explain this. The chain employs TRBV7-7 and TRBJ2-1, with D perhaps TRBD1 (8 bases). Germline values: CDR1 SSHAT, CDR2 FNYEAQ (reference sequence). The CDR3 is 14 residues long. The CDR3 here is CASSLDRGGNEQFF. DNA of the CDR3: TGTGCTAGCAGCCTTGACAGGGGAGGGAATGAGCAGTTCTTC.

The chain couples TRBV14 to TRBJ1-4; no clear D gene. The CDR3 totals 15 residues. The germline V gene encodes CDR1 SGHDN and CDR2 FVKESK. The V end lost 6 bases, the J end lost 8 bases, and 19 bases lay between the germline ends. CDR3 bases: TGTGCCAGCAGTCGACTCGGCGGGTCGGAGGAAAAACTGTTTTTT. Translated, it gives CASSRLGGSEEKLFF.

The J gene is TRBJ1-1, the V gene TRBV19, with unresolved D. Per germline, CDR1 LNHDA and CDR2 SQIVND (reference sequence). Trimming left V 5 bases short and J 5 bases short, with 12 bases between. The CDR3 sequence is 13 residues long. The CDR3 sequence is CASSLNSRTEAFF. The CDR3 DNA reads TGTGCCAGTAGTCTCAACTCGAGGACTGAAGCTTTCTTT.

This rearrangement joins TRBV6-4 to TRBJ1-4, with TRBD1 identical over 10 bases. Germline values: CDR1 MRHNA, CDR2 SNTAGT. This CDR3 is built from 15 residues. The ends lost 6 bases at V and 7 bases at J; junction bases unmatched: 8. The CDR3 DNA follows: TGTGCCAGCAGCCCTGGGACAGGGGAAGGTGAAAAACTGTTTTTT. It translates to CASSPGTGEGEKLFF.

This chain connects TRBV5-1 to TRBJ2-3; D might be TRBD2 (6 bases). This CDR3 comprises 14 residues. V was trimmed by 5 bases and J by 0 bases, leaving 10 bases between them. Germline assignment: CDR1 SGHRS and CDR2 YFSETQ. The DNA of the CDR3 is TGCGCCAGCAGATCTAGCGTGAGCACAGATACGCAGTATTTT. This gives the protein CASRSSVSTDTQYF.

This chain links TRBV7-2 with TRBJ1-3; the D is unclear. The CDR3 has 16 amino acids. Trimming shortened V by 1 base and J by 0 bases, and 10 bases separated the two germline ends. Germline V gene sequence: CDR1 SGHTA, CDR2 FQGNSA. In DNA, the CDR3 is TGTGCCAGCAGCTTAGAGTTTCTGAGCTCTGGAAACACCATATATTTT. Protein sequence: CASSLEFLSSGNTIYF. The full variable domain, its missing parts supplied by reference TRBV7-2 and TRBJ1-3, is GAGVSQSPSNKVTEKGKDVELRCDPISGHTALYWYRQSLGQGLEFLIYFQGNSAPDKSGLPSDRFSAERTGGSVSTLTIQRTQQEDSAVYLCASSLEFLSSGNTIYFGEGSWLTVV.

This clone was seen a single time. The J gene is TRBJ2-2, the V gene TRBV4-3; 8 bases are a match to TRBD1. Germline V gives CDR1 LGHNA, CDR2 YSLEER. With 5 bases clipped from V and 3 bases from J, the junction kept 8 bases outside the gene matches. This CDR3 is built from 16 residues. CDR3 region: CASSSRQGPHTGELFF. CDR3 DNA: TGCGCCAGCAGCTCTCGACAGGGGCCCCACACCGGGGAGCTGTTTTTT.

The DNA of the CDR3 is TGTGCCAGCAGCTTGGCAGGGGGTTATGAGCAGTTCTTC. Its translation is CASSLAGGYEQFF. The J gene is TRBJ2-1, the V gene TRBV5-4; 7 positions agree with TRBD1. This CDR3 has 13 residues. Germline CDR1 is SGHNT and CDR2 is YYREEE (reference sequence). V shed 0 bases, J shed 8 bases, and the junction held 2 bases outside the gene matches.

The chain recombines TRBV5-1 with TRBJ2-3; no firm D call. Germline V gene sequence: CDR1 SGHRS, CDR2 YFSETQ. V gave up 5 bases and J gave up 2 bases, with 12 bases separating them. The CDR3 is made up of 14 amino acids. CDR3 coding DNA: TGCGCCAGCAGACCTGAGCCGCACACAGATACGCAGTATTTT. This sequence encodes CASRPEPHTDTQYF.

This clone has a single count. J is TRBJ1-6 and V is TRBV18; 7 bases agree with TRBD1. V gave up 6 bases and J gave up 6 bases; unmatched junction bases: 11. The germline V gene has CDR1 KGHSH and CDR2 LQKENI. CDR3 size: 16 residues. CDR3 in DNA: TGTGCCAGCTCCCCGACGACAGGGTCGTCTAATTCACCCCTCCACTTT. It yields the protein CASSPTTGSSNSPLHF.

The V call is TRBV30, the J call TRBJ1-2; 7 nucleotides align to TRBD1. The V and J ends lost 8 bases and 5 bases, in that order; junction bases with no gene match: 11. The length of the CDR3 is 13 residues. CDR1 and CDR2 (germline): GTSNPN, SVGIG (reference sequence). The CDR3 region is CASSGQLIYGYTF. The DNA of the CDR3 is TGTGCCAGCTCGGGACAGCTAATTTATGGCTACACCTTC.

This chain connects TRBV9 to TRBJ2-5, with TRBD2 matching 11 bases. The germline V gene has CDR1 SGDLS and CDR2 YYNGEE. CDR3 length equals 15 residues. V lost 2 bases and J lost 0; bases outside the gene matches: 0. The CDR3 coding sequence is TGTGCCAGCAGCGTGGGACTAGCGGACCAAGAGACCCAGTACTTC. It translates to CASSVGLADQETQYF.

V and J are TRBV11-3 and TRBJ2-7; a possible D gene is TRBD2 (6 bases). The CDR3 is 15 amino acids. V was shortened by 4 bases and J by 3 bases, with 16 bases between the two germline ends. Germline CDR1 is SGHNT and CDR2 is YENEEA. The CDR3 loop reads CASSSGPGLYYEQYF. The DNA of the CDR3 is TGTGCCAGCAGCTCAGGTCCGGGACTGTACTACGAGCAGTACTTC.

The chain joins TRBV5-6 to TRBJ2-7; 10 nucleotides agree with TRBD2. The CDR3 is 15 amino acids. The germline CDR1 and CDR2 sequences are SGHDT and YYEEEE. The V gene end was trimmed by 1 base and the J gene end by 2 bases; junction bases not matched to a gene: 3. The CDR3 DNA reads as TGTGCCAGCAGCTTGCTAGCGGGGGCCACCTACGAGCAGTACTTC. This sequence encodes CASSLLAGATYEQYF.

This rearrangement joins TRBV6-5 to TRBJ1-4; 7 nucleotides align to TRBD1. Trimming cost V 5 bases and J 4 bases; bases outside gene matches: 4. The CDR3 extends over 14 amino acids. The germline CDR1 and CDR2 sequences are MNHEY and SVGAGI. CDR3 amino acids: CASSIGQVNEKLFF. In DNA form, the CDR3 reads TGTGCCAGCAGTATTGGACAGGTTAATGAAAAACTGTTTTTT.

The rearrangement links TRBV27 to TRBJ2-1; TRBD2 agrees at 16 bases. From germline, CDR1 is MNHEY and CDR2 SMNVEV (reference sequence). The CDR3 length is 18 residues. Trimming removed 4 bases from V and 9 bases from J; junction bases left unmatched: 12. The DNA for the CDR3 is TGTGCCAGCAGTTCGTTGCCGGGACTAGCGGGAGGGAGGGCTGAGCAGTTCTTC. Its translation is CASSSLPGLAGGRAEQFF.

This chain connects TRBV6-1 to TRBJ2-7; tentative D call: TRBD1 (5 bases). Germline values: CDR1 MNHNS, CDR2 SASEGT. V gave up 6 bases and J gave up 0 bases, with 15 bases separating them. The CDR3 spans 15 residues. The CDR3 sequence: CASSPRQGASYEQYF. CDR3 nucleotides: TGTGCCAGCAGCCCCCGTCAAGGGGCCTCCTACGAGCAGTACTTC.

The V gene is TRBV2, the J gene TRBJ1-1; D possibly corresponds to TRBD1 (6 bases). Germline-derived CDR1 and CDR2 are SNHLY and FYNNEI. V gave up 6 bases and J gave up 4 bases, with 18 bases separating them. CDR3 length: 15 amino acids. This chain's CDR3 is CASRAEGQLGTEAFF. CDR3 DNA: TGTGCCAGCAGGGCGGAAGGACAGTTGGGCACTGAAGCTTTCTTT.

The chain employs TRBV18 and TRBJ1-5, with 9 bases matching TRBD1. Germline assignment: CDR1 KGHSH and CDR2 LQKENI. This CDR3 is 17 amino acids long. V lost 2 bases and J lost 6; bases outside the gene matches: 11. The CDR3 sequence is CASSPNGGQGSVQPQHF. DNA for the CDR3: TGTGCCAGCTCACCAAACGGGGGACAGGGCTCGGTTCAGCCCCAGCATTTT.